The rows below give T cell receptor beta chains drawn from one sample of a study of early T cells in non-severe SARS-CoV-2 infection. TCRdb called the 5' RACE reads again in MiXCR, with one record for every CDR3 protein. Of 60,000 to 65,000 distinct CDR3 sequences listed, roughly 9% are singletons. The source material was whole blood, sampled at baseline. The receptor source for this set is an adult who was a healthcare worker with PCR-confirmed SARS-CoV-2 infection or an uninfected control (not recorded which). The CDR3 runs from the conserved cysteine through the conserved F or W. The order of the fields is V gene, J gene, clone size, CDR3 length, D gene, CDR3 DNA, CDR3 protein. A D gene is named only where the DNA matches it firmly. Clone size is stated in some rows and not others, as once, few, many or a class when expanded.

v_call: TRBV19; j_call: TRBJ2-5; clone_size: -; cdr3_length: 15; d_call: -; cdr3_nt: TGTGCCAGTAGTATAGCATGGCGAGGCCAAGAGACCCAGTACTTC; cdr3_aa: CASSIAWRGQETQYF
v_call: TRBV12-3/TRBV12-4; j_call: TRBJ2-1; clone_size: -; cdr3_length: 13; d_call: -; cdr3_nt: TGTGCCAGCAGTTTCCGGGGGTACAATGAGCAGTTCTTC; cdr3_aa: CASSFRGYNEQFF
v_call: TRBV7-2; j_call: TRBJ2-7; clone_size: -; cdr3_length: 14; d_call: -; cdr3_nt: TGTGCCAGCAGCTTGGGGGGGCTAAACCGGGAGCAGTACTTC; cdr3_aa: CASSLGGLNREQYF
v_call: TRBV29-1; j_call: TRBJ2-3; clone_size: -; cdr3_length: 14; d_call: -; cdr3_nt: TGCAGCGTTGGATCCGGGGTGGGCACAGATACGCAGTATTTT; cdr3_aa: CSVGSGVGTDTQYF
v_call: TRBV6-1; j_call: TRBJ2-1; clone_size: few; cdr3_length: 19; d_call: TRBD2; cdr3_nt: TGTGCCAGCAGTGAATCTCCTGGACTAGTGCGAAGCTCCTACAATGAGCAGTTCTTC; cdr3_aa: CASSESPGLVRSSYNEQFF
v_call: TRBV5-4; j_call: TRBJ1-5; clone_size: many; cdr3_length: 12; d_call: -; cdr3_nt: TGTGCCAGCAGCTTGGACACGCAGCCCCAGCATTTT; cdr3_aa: CASSLDTQPQHF
v_call: TRBV18; j_call: TRBJ2-1; clone_size: few; cdr3_length: 14; d_call: -; cdr3_nt: TGTGCCAGCTCAACGGGGACCGCTCCCGTGTGGCAGTTCTTC; cdr3_aa: CASSTGTAPVWQFF
v_call: TRBV2; j_call: TRBJ1-2; clone_size: few; cdr3_length: 14; d_call: TRBD1; cdr3_nt: TGTGCCAGCAGTGGATGGGGACAGGGGCGCGGCTACACCTTC; cdr3_aa: CASSGWGQGRGYTF
v_call: TRBV12-3/TRBV12-4; j_call: TRBJ2-2; clone_size: -; cdr3_length: 13; d_call: -; cdr3_nt: TGTGCCAGCATCTCTTTGCCAACCGGGGAGCTGTTTTTT; cdr3_aa: CASISLPTGELFF
v_call: TRBV20-1; j_call: TRBJ1-6; clone_size: -; cdr3_length: 14; d_call: -; cdr3_nt: TGCAGTGCTCCCGCCTACTCCGGAAATTCACCCCTCCACTTT; cdr3_aa: CSAPAYSGNSPLHF
v_call: TRBV5-1; j_call: TRBJ2-1; clone_size: many; cdr3_length: 17; d_call: TRBD2; cdr3_nt: TGCGCCAGCAGCACCGGGACTAGCGGGAGACCCAACAATGAGCAGTTCTTC; cdr3_aa: CASSTGTSGRPNNEQFF
v_call: TRBV4-1; j_call: TRBJ2-3; clone_size: few; cdr3_length: 16; d_call: TRBD2; cdr3_nt: TGCGCCAGCAGCCAAGATCGGGGGGGAGGCACAGATACGCAGTATTTT; cdr3_aa: CASSQDRGGGTDTQYF
v_call: TRBV11-2; j_call: TRBJ2-1; clone_size: many; cdr3_length: 13; d_call: -; cdr3_nt: TGTGCCAGCAGCTTAGGGGGTTATGATGAGCAGTTCTTC; cdr3_aa: CASSLGGYDEQFF
v_call: TRBV7-8; j_call: TRBJ2-5; clone_size: -; cdr3_length: 16; d_call: TRBD2; cdr3_nt: TGTGCCAGCAGCTTAGATGCGGGGGTGGTTAAAGAGACCCAGTACTTC; cdr3_aa: CASSLDAGVVKETQYF
v_call: TRBV4-2; j_call: TRBJ2-3; clone_size: many; cdr3_length: 16; d_call: TRBD2; cdr3_nt: TGTGCCAGCAGCCAAGATCTTAGCGGGGGGACAGATACGCAGTATTTT; cdr3_aa: CASSQDLSGGTDTQYF
v_call: TRBV19; j_call: TRBJ1-2; clone_size: few; cdr3_length: 13; d_call: -; cdr3_nt: TGTGCCAGTAGTAACGTGGCAGGGGAAGGCTACACCTTC; cdr3_aa: CASSNVAGEGYTF